These T cell receptor beta chains were read from a single sample in a study of STAT5B mutations in CD4+ large granular lymphocyte leukemia. TCRdb keeps only in-frame clones here, not all; method: immunoSEQ multiplex PCR. The sample carries around 50,000 clones, approximately 84% recorded once. Specimen: CD4+ T cells from blood buffy coats. All receptors derive from a human donor in good health. The CDR3 runs from the conserved cysteine through the conserved F or W. Each record gives: V gene, J gene, D gene, CDR3 length, clone size, CDR3 protein, CDR3 DNA. The D gene is left open where the match is weak. Clone size, where shown, is once, few, many, or a class for clones that have expanded.

>TRBV19|TRBJ1-2|NA|14|NA
CASSSSTGNYGYTF
TGTGCCAGTAGTTCGTCGACGGGGAACTATGGCTACACCTTC
>TRBV5-1|TRBJ2-7|TRBD1|14|NA
CASSSTGTGSEQYF
TGCGCCAGCAGCTCAACCGGGACAGGGAGCGAGCAGTACTTC
>TRBV20-1|TRBJ2-7|NA|11|once
CSGAGLNEQYF
TGCAGTGGCGCAGGGTTAAACGAGCAGTACTTC
>TRBV5-1|TRBJ2-1|TRBD2|15|NA
CASSSRTSAYNEQFF
TGCGCCAGCAGCTCCAGGACTAGCGCGTACAATGAGCAGTTCTTC
>TRBV19|TRBJ1-2|NA|12|NA
CASSTRPYGYTF
TGTGCCAGTAGTACTCGCCCTTATGGCTACACCTTC
>TRBV5-1|TRBJ2-2|NA|14|few
CASSLSGSTGELFF
TGCGCCAGCAGCTTGTCGGGGAGCACCGGGGAGCTGTTTTTT
>TRBV7-3|TRBJ2-3|TRBD1|17|once
CASSFQVRDRVEDTQYF
TGTGCCAGCAGCTTCCAAGTGCGGGACAGGGTGGAAGATACGCAGTATTTT
>TRBV10-2|TRBJ2-7|TRBD1|15|few
CASSEPGQERDEQYF
TGCGCCAGCAGTGAGCCGGGACAGGAAAGGGACGAGCAGTACTTC
>TRBV9|TRBJ1-1|TRBD1|18|NA
CASSPRLGTGGKNTEAFF
TGTGCCAGCAGCCCGCGCCTAGGGACAGGGGGTAAGAACACTGAAGCTTTCTTT
>TRBV6-6|TRBJ1-6|NA|16|once
CASRQTGPSYNSPLHF
TGTGCCAGCAGGCAAACAGGGCCCTCCTATAATTCACCCCTCCACTTT
>TRBV6-1|TRBJ1-4|NA|17|NA
CASSETTSAGLNEKLFF
TGTGCCAGCAGTGAAACCACCTCCGCGGGGCTTAATGAAAAACTGTTTTTT
>TRBV30|TRBJ2-1|TRBD1|16|NA
CAWNPIDRGPYNEQFF
TGTGCCTGGAACCCAATAGACAGGGGGCCCTACAATGAGCAGTTCTTC
>TRBV2|TRBJ2-1|NA|11|NA
CASSGIYEQFF
TGTGCCAGCAGTGGGATTTATGAGCAGTTCTTC
>TRBV2|TRBJ2-6|NA|16|NA
CASSSDSLSGANVLTF
TGTGCCAGCAGTTCGGACAGTCTCTCTGGGGCCAACGTCCTGACTTTC
>TRBV4-1|TRBJ1-6|NA|14|NA
CASSRRDRGMDLHF
TGCGCCAGCAGCCGCCGGGACCGAGGTATGGACCTCCACTTT
>TRBV6-6|TRBJ2-2|TRBD1|15|NA
CASSHRDRQHRGAVF
TGTGCCAGCAGTCACCGGGACAGGCAACACCGGGGAGCTGTTTTT
>TRBV27|TRBJ2-7|NA|14|NA
CASSLSPYGDEQYF
TGTGCCAGCAGTTTATCCCCCTACGGTGACGAGCAGTACTTC
>TRBV6-5|TRBJ1-2|TRBD1|13|NA
CASSQTGVHGYTF
TGTGCCAGCAGCCAAACAGGGGTTCATGGCTACACCTTC
>TRBV5-5|TRBJ1-4|TRBD1|19|NA
CASSFRHGGQGRRTEKLFF
TGTGCCAGCAGCTTCAGGCACGGGGGACAGGGGAGGCGTACTGAAAAACTGTTTTTT
>TRBV6-1|TRBJ2-5|NA|12|NA
CASNPGQETQYF
TGTGCCAGCAATCCAGGACAAGAGACCCAGTACTTC